Each of the 18 T cell receptor beta chains below was sequenced from the same sample in a study of naive and memory T cell subsets. Whole-study findings and limits: Naive repertoires, especially CD8, held a few larger clonotypes, possibly memory cells re-expressing CD45RA.

The antigens these receptors bind are not known. An equimolar mix of two oligonucleotides served as the beta constant-region primer for TRBC1 and TRBC2. Four rounds of PCR amplified the ligated cDNA using nested alpha and beta constant-region primers plus SP2. TCRdb re-called the UMI-ligation and nested PCR reads through MiXCR, storing one row per CDR3 protein. The sample records under 150,000 distinct CDR3 sequences, approximately 20% being singletons. Input material: naive CD8+ T cells from blood. These receptors were taken from a human donor in good health.

This clonotype has more than one count but fewer than ten. The genes are TRBV5-1 and TRBJ2-1; 7 nucleotides align to TRBD1. The germline V gene has CDR1 SGHRS and CDR2 YFSETQ. The V segment lost 3 bases and the J segment 7 bases; nucleotides outside the gene matches: 13. This CDR3 is 16 amino acids long. The CDR3 sequence is CASSWAGTALRNEQFF. As DNA, the CDR3 is TGCGCCAGCAGCTGGGCCGGGACAGCCTTACGGAATGAGCAGTTCTTC.

The CDR3 loop is CASSRQGIGDEKLFF. The DNA of the CDR3 is TGTGCCAGCAGTCGGCAGGGCATCGGTGATGAAAAACTGTTTTTT. This rearrangement joins TRBV2 to TRBJ1-4; D perhaps matches TRBD1 (5 bases). CDR1 is SNHLY, CDR2 FYNNEI, per germline. Trimming took off 5 bases at V and 6 bases at J, with 16 bases between the two ends. The CDR3 length is 15 residues.

This clonotype turned up a few times. This chain connects TRBV13 to TRBJ1-1; D may be TRBD1 (5 bases). Germline loops: CDR1 PRHDT, CDR2 FYEKMQ (reference sequence). CDR3 length: 14 residues. V lost 5 bases and J 0 bases, leaving 10 bases between the germline ends. CDR3 DNA: TGTGCCAGCAGCCCAGGGCGGGTGAACACTGAAGCTTTCTTT. Amino acids: CASSPGRVNTEAFF.

The V gene is TRBV7-9, the J gene TRBJ1-2; D is uncertain. Per the germline V gene, CDR1 is SEHNR and CDR2 is FQNEAQ (reference sequence). This CDR3 has 14 residues. The V end was cut by 5 bases, the J end by 3 bases, with 13 bases between. The CDR3 sequence: CASSLEGPDYGYTF. The CDR3 DNA reads as TGTGCCAGCAGCCTCGAGGGTCCGGACTATGGCTACACCTTC.

The rearrangement uses TRBV7-6 and TRBJ2-7; maybe TRBD1 (5 bases). The germline V and J ends were trimmed by 3 bases and 6 bases, with 18 bases remaining between them. The CDR3 length is 15 residues. Germline V gene sequence: CDR1 SGHVS, CDR2 FNYEAQ. Here the CDR3 reads CASSLQGNTLGEQYF. The CDR3 region has the DNA TGTGCCAGCAGCTTGCAGGGCAACACACTGGGCGAGCAGTACTTC.

The chain uses TRBV20-1 and TRBJ1-1, with D perhaps TRBD1 (5 bases). This CDR3 has 14 amino acids. Germline V gives CDR1 DFQATT, CDR2 SNEGSKA (reference sequence). Trimming shortened V by 4 bases and J by 4 bases, and 16 bases separated the two germline ends. CDR3 loop: CSATFRIGTTEAFF. The CDR3 DNA sequence: TGCAGTGCTACCTTCAGGATCGGGACCACTGAAGCTTTCTTT.

This clonotype was seen many times. The rearrangement uses TRBV10-2 and TRBJ2-5; no firm D call. Germline V gene lookup returns CDR1 WSHSY and CDR2 SAAADI. The V and J ends lost 4 bases and 2 bases respectively, with 8 bases between them. This CDR3 spans 13 amino acids. In DNA, the CDR3 is TGCGCCAGCAGTGGTTCGAGGCAAGAGACCCAGTACTTC. Protein: CASSGSRQETQYF.

V usage is TRBV3-1 and J usage is TRBJ2-1; perhaps TRBD1 as D (5 bases). This CDR3 has 15 amino acids. V was clipped by 0 bases and J by 4 bases, with 10 bases between them. Germline-derived CDR1 and CDR2 are LGHDT and YNNKEL (reference sequence). DNA of the CDR3: TGTGCCAGCAGCCAAGACGCAGGGCTATACAATGAGCAGTTCTTC. Translated, it gives CASSQDAGLYNEQFF.

The gene calls are TRBV12-5 and TRBJ2-3, with D perhaps assigned TRBD1 or TRBD2 (5 bases each). The CDR3 loop spans 18 amino acids. Trimming shortened V by 5 bases and J by 0 bases, and 21 bases separated the two germline ends. Germline V gene sequence: CDR1 LGHNT, CDR2 FRNRAP. CDR3 sequence (DNA): TGTGCTAGTGGTCTCACCGCCTCCGGGGCGTCTAGCACAGATACGCAGTATTTT. Its translation: CASGLTASGASSTDTQYF. The full variable domain, with the rest looked up from reference TRBV12-5 and TRBJ2-3, is DARVTQTPRHKVTEMGQEVTMRCQPILGHNTVFWYRQTMMQGLELLAYFRNRAPLDDSGMPKDRFSAEMPDATLATLKIQPSEPRDSAVYFCASGLTASGASSTDTQYFGPGTRLTVL.

The chain uses TRBV6-1 and TRBJ1-5; no definite D call. The V and J ends lost 5 bases and 5 bases respectively, with 22 bases between them. This CDR3 comprises 17 residues. CDR1 and CDR2 from the germline V gene are MNHNS and SASEGT. In DNA form, the CDR3 reads TGTGCCAGCAGTCTCGCCATAAAAGGACGCCAAGATCAGCCCCAGCATTTT. This codes for CASSLAIKGRQDQPQHF.

This clonotype has just a few counts. The chain combines TRBV14 with TRBJ2-1; the match to TRBD2 covers 7 bases. Germline CDR1 SGHDN, CDR2 FVKESK. After removal of 8 bases from V and 7 bases from J, the junction contained 5 bases not matched to a gene. The CDR3 extends over 12 amino acids. The DNA for the CDR3 is TGTGCCAGCGCCTACGGGGGGAATGAGCAGTTCTTC. As protein: CASAYGGNEQFF.

This chain uses TRBV12-3 or TRBV12-4 with TRBJ1-1; D perhaps matches TRBD1 (5 bases). Trimming took off 3 bases at V and 8 bases at J, with 16 bases between the two ends. The CDR3 runs 14 residues. The CDR3 loop is CASSFTVGQGEAFF. The CDR3 DNA sequence: TGTGCCAGCAGTTTCACGGTGGGGCAGGGAGAAGCTTTCTTT.

V and J are TRBV6-6 and TRBJ2-5; the D is unclear. The CDR3 covers 15 residues. V lost 2 bases, J lost 1 base, and 11 bases lay in between. CDR1 is MNHNY, CDR2 SVGAGI, per germline (reference sequence). The CDR3 reads CASSYPKPLQETQYF. CDR3 DNA: TGTGCCAGCAGTTACCCAAAGCCCCTCCAAGAGACCCAGTACTTC.

V gene TRBV7-9 combines with J gene TRBJ2-7, with TRBD2 matching over 12 bases. The junction had 9 bases not matched to a gene; V was cut back by 5 bases and J by 4 bases. Germline V CDR1 and CDR2: SEHNR, FQNEAQ (reference sequence). This CDR3 contains 16 residues. CDR3: CASSPPSSGRVYEQYF. DNA of the CDR3: TGTGCCAGCAGCCCACCTTCTAGCGGGAGGGTGTACGAGCAGTACTTC.

This clonotype has a handful of counts. The chain joins TRBV23-1 to TRBJ2-7, with unresolved D. TRBV23-1 qualifies as an ORF whose function is uncertain. This CDR3 comprises 14 residues. V was cut by 0 bases and J by 2 bases, with 8 bases left in between. CDR3 protein: CASSQSGNTYEQYF. CDR3 DNA sequence: TGCGCCAGCAGTCAATCGGGAAATACCTACGAGCAGTACTTC.

This clonotype was seen more than once but under ten times. This rearrangement joins TRBV5-1 to TRBJ2-1, with 10 positions matching TRBD2. J was trimmed by 8 bases and V by 0 bases; bases with no gene match: 11. There are 17 residues in the CDR3. The germline gives CDR1 SGHRS, CDR2 YFSETQ. The CDR3 DNA reads as TGCGCCAGCAGCTTGGAATCGGTAGCGGGAGGTGGCGATGAGCAGTTCTTC. It codes for CASSLESVAGGGDEQFF. Supplemented by reference TRBV5-1 and TRBJ2-1, the full variable domain reads KAGVTQTPRYLIKTRGQQVTLSCSPISGHRSVSWYQQTPGQGLQFLFEYFSETQRNKGNFPGRFSGRQFSNSRSEMNVSTLELGDSALYLCASSLESVAGGGDEQFFGPGTRLTVL.

This clonotype was seen a handful of times. The CDR3 nucleotides are TGTGCCAGCAGTCCGATCCCCTCTCTAGCGGGAGGGCCGGGAGCCAAAAACATTCAGTACTTC. Translating gives CASSPIPSLAGGPGAKNIQYF. The chain is built from TRBV28 and TRBJ2-4; TRBD2 aligns across 12 bases. CDR3 size: 21 residues. Trimming at V came to 5 bases and at J to 0 bases, leaving 17 bases not matched to a gene. Germline-derived CDR1 and CDR2 are MDHEN and SYDVKM.

This chain uses TRBV12-5 with TRBJ1-2; no reliable D call. Germline CDR1 reads LGHNT; CDR2 reads FRNRAP. The CDR3 runs 13 residues. With 2 bases removed from V and 2 bases from J, the gap between germline ends came to 6 bases. This chain's CDR3 is CASGLLENYGYTF. The CDR3 DNA reads as TGTGCTAGTGGTTTGTTGGAAAACTATGGCTACACCTTC.